The present TCR beta chain was sequenced within a study of cytomegalovirus exposure and HLA in healthy donors (dated by TCRdb to about 2017). The study in broad terms: In an earlier analysis of fewer than 750 of the donors, about 270 Gb of sequence data and approximately 100 million unique TCR beta sequences from roughly 180 million T cells were reported. An early release covering over 500 HLA-typed donors comprised roughly 300 gigabases of sequencing data and approximately 80 million unique TCR sequences. Of the 300 to 500 genotyped donors, roughly 76% were placed in the genetic ancestry cluster associated with self-reported Caucasian donors. The study aimed to test whether signatures of past pathogen exposure could be identified by cataloging public T cell receptors. The T cell repertoires of 666 subjects were profiled by immunosequencing and related to cytomegalovirus serostatus. Besides the first cohort of 666 subjects, a separate validation cohort made up of some 110 different subjects was used. High-throughput TCR immunosequencing, statistical association of individual TCRs with disease status, and machine learning were combined to predict cytomegalovirus infection status. A later analysis re-analyzed previously published TCR beta repertoires from approximately 700 donors and added high-resolution HLA genotyping to study TCR occurrence patterns. The later analysis used no new phenotypic data to find candidate immune exposures, relying instead on TCR beta sequences and their occurrence across donors. An earlier analysis of 450 to 750 of the donors used high-throughput TCR beta sequencing to judge whether each TCR beta V gene segment behaved as functional or pseudogenic. Donor age, sex, ethnicity and CMV serostatus were compiled together with the repertoire data. In a later genetic analysis, genome-wide SNP genotypes for about 55% of the roughly 700 donors were used, and that subset was treated as a discovery cohort. Every discovery cohort repertoire had been produced on one sequencing platform. Both class I and class II loci were covered by HLA typing, at four-digit resolution. Typing coverage varied by locus: roughly 629-640 donors for A, B, C, DRB1 and DQB1; more than 500 for DQA1; 600 to 610 for DPA1; 450 to 480 for DPB1. A handful of DR-DQ haplotypes were handled as single units for association and clustering because linkage in the cohort was strong. On average, 235,054 unique TCR beta nucleotide sequences were sequenced per donor among a few hundred genotyped donors of the cohort, with 15% to 20% of those sequences being non-productive. Points the paper makes about the study in general: Only TCR beta chains were sequenced in this cohort, and the absence of alpha or paired-chain data limited detectable features. An association between a missense DCLRE1C variant and V-gene and J-gene trimming of TCR beta chains was found in a later genetic analysis and replicated in an independent cohort. It was suggested by the authors that the approach could potentially be generalized to other disease states and immunological phenotypes. A further reported finding was that TCR beta sequences accurately predicted the HLA-A and HLA-B alleles for most subjects in the first cohort. When HLA alleles, especially DR and DQ, strongly co-occurred, attributing TCR associations to individual alleles was difficult. The earlier analysis of around 600 of the donors excluded 15 to 20 rarely observed V segments, including chromosome 9 orphons, because counts were too low. The only immune exposure information available for the cohort was CMV serostatus. The classifier was reported to diagnose cytomegalovirus status with high specificity and sensitivity in both the original and validation cohorts. A later analysis associated approximately 17,000 TCR beta sequences with specific HLA alleles at a false discovery rate of 0.05. According to a later analysis, most CMV-associated TCR beta chains appeared to be HLA-restricted, and the HLA associations seemed to be driven largely by CMV exposure. A later analysis reported that several top co-occurrence clusters appeared linked to parvovirus B19, influenza, CMV and Epstein-Barr virus. Compared with the roughly 710-donor mean, donors in an Asian-associated ancestry cluster had fewer N-insertions in productive TCRs, according to a later genetic analysis. Linkage disequilibrium might explain the correlated functional status among segregating V segments, but an unknown experimental factor could not be ruled out. A cluster of highly shared sequence variants was judged likely to be a technical artifact of the sequencing pipeline. Because the 87-base-pair reads could not distinguish some IMGT-functional V segments, including TRBV6-2 and TRBV6-3, those segments were excluded. Most TCR sequences were seen in very few donors, while some public TCRs were found in many individuals. A later analysis found that HLA-associated TCR beta chains were more clonally expanded and had lower generation probabilities than equally common non-associated chains. An earlier analysis of approximately 530 of the donors showed that most TCR beta V segments appeared in productive rearrangements either about 90% or about 30% of the time, which broadly matched IMGT annotations. The study listed over 150 TCR beta chains as associated with cytomegalovirus. In vitro tests confirmed that a few of the cytomegalovirus-associated TCR beta chains recognize cytomegalovirus antigens. Because HLA typing was unavailable for some donors at each locus, only the typed subset was used in association tests. Roughly uniform sequencing depth across donors was assumed in presence/absence analyses, although this assumption may not hold. According to a later analysis, TCR association rates differed among HLA loci, with DRB1 alleles showing the most associated TCRs and HLA-C alleles showing the fewest.

V lost 0 bases and J lost 5 bases, and the count of bases not matched to a germline gene is 6. Counted from cysteine to phenylalanine, this CDR3 has 16 amino acids. Just CDR3 DNA is preserved here, 48 bases in frame from base 1. The germline V gene specifies LGHNA as CDR1 and YSLEER as CDR2. Libraries were made using the immunoSEQ multiplex PCR assay. For the multiplex PCR, a mixture combining 60 forward primers for TCR Vbeta segments and 13 reverse primers for TCR Jbeta segments was used. The CDR3 region of rearranged TCR beta genes was amplified from genomic DNA with a multiplex PCR assay. The Illumina HiSeq System was used to sequence the amplified TCR beta libraries as 87-base-pair reads. In the original analysis: A later analysis counted about 82 million unique TCR beta chains across the 666 repertoires, and roughly 9.9 million of these chains were shared by at least two donors. Raw reads were error-corrected and collapsed into unique sequences by a nearest-neighbor algorithm in which closely related sequences were merged to remove PCR and sequencing errors. V, D and J gene segments were assigned by aligning CDR3 sequences to IMGT reference sequences. For a sequence to be retained, a match of at least six nucleotides to both a V gene segment and a J gene segment was required. A rearrangement was called productive if the CDR3 had no stop codons and remained in frame with V and J, and every other rearrangement was called non-productive. CDR3 was defined according to IMGT convention as the region running from the second conserved V-encoded cysteine to the conserved J-encoded phenylalanine. Sequences without an unambiguous match to a single V gene segment were excluded from the earlier analysis of over 500 of the donors. An earlier analysis of approximately 590 of the donors classified V segments as functional when productive rearrangements were above 56.7% and as segregating when the standard deviation between donors was above 5%. To diagnose cytomegalovirus status from the catalog of TCR beta chain sequences, a statistical classification framework was built. In a later analysis, V and J genes were assigned by comparing TCR nucleotide sequences against IMGT/GENE-DB human TR gene sequences. A later analysis assigned CDR3 sequences and most-parsimonious VDJ recombination scenarios with the TCRdist pipeline. A later analysis defined each TCR beta chain by its CDR3 amino acid sequence plus V-gene family, and excluded reads lacking a unique V-gene family. As a way to deal with suspected cross-contamination and a sequencing artifact, a later analysis dropped 450 to 600 nucleotide sequences that were highly shared and had low generation probability. In a later analysis, a clonal expansion index was calculated for each public chain from normalized within-repertoire ranks of inferred template counts. In a later analysis, generation probabilities were computed with a VDJ recombination model fitted to out-of-frame rearrangements, and the resulting probabilities were checked against IGoR. In a later analysis, hypergeometric tests were used to score TCR-TCR, TCR-HLA and TCR-CMV co-occurrence, with a repertoire-size bias correction applied to TCR pairs. A later analysis estimated false discovery rates by permuting HLA or CMV assignments 20 times. In a later analysis, co-occurring TCRs were grouped using DBSCAN, and TCRdist sequence similarity was added for clustering within HLA-allele-positive subsets. Co-occurrence clustering excluded repertoires with fewer than 30,000 or more than 120,000 public chains, plus five with anomalous nucleotide sharing. TCRdb holds this immuneACCESS table with in-frame rearrangements only. Some clones are missing; in checked studies, unresolved V genes explain under half, and the rest has no known cause. Clone size and V and J calls were adopted from that table, with D and trimming inferred from the DNA. The sample has 35,000 to 40,000 clones on record, 85% to 95% of them singletons. Clones ranked in the top ten supply under 3.5% of the sample.

As to this clone: No antigen is known for it. Per-base qualities were not stored, and no clone one base away is much larger.

In total, roughly 670 healthy bone marrow donors made up the cohort. At the time of sampling, all cohort members were nominally healthy, though unrecorded immune exposures were likely present. The donor tested CMV seronegative, placing the donor among the 350 or so seronegative members of the cohort. Each donor provided a peripheral blood sample, and peripheral blood mononuclear cells were used for TCR beta sequencing. The Qiagen DNeasy Blood Extraction Kit was used to extract genomic DNA from the blood cell samples. The specimen sequenced was PBMCs. This sequence was found in a woman aged 18 to 35 in good health and CMV-seronegative. This chain joins TRBV4-3 to TRBJ1-2, and 10 bases in between align with TRBD1. The nucleotides read TGCGCCAGCAGCCAAGACCACAGGACAGGGGGGTATGGCTACACCTTC. Its protein reads: CASSQDHRTGGYGYTF.